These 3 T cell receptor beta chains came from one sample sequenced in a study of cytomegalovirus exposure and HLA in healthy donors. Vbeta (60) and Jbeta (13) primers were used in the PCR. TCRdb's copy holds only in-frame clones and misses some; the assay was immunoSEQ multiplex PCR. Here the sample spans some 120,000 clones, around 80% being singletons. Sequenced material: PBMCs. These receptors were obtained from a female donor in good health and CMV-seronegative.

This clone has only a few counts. CDR3 nucleotide sequence: TGTGCCAGCAGAACAGGGGTTGATGTGCCTGAAGCTTTCTTT. Translating it yields CASRTGVDVPEAFF. The rearrangement links TRBV28 to TRBJ1-1, with TRBD1 matching over 7 bases. The CDR3 consists of 14 residues. Germline V lookup: CDR1 MDHEN, CDR2 SYDVKM. V gave up 6 bases and J gave up 6 bases; unmatched junction bases: 10.

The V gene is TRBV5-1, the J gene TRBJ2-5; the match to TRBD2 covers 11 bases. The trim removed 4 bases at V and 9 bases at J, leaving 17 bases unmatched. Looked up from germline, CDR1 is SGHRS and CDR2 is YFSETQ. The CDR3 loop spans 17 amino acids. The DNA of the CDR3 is TGCGCCAGCAGCCCGGAAGCCCTAGCGGGGGGAGTGAAGGCCCAGTACTTC. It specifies CASSPEALAGGVKAQYF.

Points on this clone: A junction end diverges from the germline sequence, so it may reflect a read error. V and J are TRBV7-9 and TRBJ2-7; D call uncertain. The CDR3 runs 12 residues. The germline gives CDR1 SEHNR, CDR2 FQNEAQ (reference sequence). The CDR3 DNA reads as TGTTCCAGCAGCTATACCGGCTACGAGCAGTACTTC. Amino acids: CSSSYTGYEQYF.